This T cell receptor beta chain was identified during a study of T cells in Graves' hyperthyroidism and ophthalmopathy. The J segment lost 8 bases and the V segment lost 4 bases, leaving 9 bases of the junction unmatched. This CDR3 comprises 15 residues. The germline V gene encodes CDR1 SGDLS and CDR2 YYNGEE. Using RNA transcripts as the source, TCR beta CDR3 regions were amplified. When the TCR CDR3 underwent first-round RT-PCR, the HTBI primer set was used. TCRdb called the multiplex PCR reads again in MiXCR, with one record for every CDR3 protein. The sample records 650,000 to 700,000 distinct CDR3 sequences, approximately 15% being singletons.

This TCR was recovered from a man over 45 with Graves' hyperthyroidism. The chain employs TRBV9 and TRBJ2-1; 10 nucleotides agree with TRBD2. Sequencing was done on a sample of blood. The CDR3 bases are TGTGCCAGCAGCCCCTGGGCTAGCGGGAGCGATGAGCAGTTCTTC. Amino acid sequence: CASSPWASGSDEQFF.